The rows below give T cell receptor beta chains drawn from one sample of a study of cytomegalovirus exposure and HLA in healthy donors. TCRdb keeps only in-frame clones here, not all; method: immunoSEQ multiplex PCR. The data hold roughly 150,000 clones, with around 80% observed a single time. Sequencing used PBMCs. The receptors were sampled from a woman aged 40 to 50 in good health and CMV-seropositive. The CDR3 runs from the conserved cysteine through the conserved F or W. The D gene is left open where the match is weak. Not every row has a clone size; where given, it reads once, few, many or a size class.

TRBJ2-1	TRBV5-1	-	-	TGCGCCAGCAGCCTCATGAGCGGCCCCTACAATGAGCAGTTCTTC	CASSLMSGPYNEQFF
TRBJ1-1	TRBV2	TRBD1	-	TGTGCCAGCAGTTTAGGACAGGTGAACACTGAAGCTTTCTTT	CASSLGQVNTEAFF
TRBJ2-7	TRBV2	TRBD1	-	TGTGCCCAGGCCCGGGAGGGACAGGGGTTGGGGGAGCAGTACTTC	CAQAREGQGLGEQYF
TRBJ2-7	TRBV10-3	-	-	TGTGCCTCGCTAAGGGGGTCCTCCTACGAGCAGTACTTC	CASLRGSSYEQYF
TRBJ2-2	TRBV2	TRBD2	-	TGTGCCAGCAGCAACGAGGGACTAGTAAACACCGGGGAGCTGTTTTTT	CASSNEGLVNTGELFF
TRBJ2-3	TRBV27	TRBD2	-	TGTGCCAGCAGTCGTGCTAGCGGGAGGACGCAGTATTTT	CASSRASGRTQYF
TRBJ2-7	TRBV4-2	-	-	TGTGCCAGCAGCCAAGGGCTAGGGGACTCCGAGCAGTACTTC	CASSQGLGDSEQYF
TRBJ2-3	TRBV13	-	-	TGTGCCAGCAGCTTACAGGGTAGAACAGATACGCAGTATTTT	CASSLQGRTDTQYF
TRBJ2-3	TRBV7-3	-	-	TGTGCCAGCTCCAGCGAGAGCACAGATACGCAGTATTTT	CASSSESTDTQYF
TRBJ2-1	TRBV2	TRBD2	-	TGTGCCAGCGGCATAGCGGGAGGGCCAGATGAGCAGTTCTTC	CASGIAGGPDEQFF
TRBJ1-6	TRBV7-2	-	-	TGTGCCAGCCTCCGGGGTGTTGAGAATTCACCCCTCCACTTT	CASLRGVENSPLHF
TRBJ2-7	TRBV28	-	-	TGTGCCAGCAGTTCAGGAAACAAGGTTGAGCAGTACTTC	CASSSGNKVEQYF
TRBJ1-1	TRBV7-2	-	-	TGTGCCAGCAGCTCAGGACAGTGGTACACTGAAGCTTTCTTT	CASSSGQWYTEAFF
TRBJ1-2	TRBV7-2	TRBD1	-	TGTGCCAGCAGCTTTTTGGGACAGGGCTATGGCTACACCTTC	CASSFLGQGYGYTF
TRBJ2-2	TRBV6-5	-	-	TGTGCCAGCAGCGGGAGCAACACCGGGGAGCTGTTTTTT	CASSGSNTGELFF
TRBJ1-3	TRBV6-1	-	-	TGTGCCAGCAGTGGTAGGGGGTCCGGAAACACCATATATTTT	CASSGRGSGNTIYF
TRBJ2-2	TRBV27	-	-	TGTGCCAGCAGTCCCCTCGTAGTTCCCCCCGGGGAGCTGTTTTTT	CASSPLVVPPGELFF
TRBJ2-5	TRBV4-2	-	once	TGTGCCAGCAGCCACCCCGCGGCCCAAGAGACCCAGTACTTC	CASSHPAAQETQYF
TRBJ2-3	TRBV7-3	TRBD2	-	TGTGCCAGCAGCTTAACGGTTCTAGCGGGGGGGAGCACAGATACGCAGTATTTT	CASSLTVLAGGSTDTQYF
TRBJ2-5	TRBV30	-	-	TGTGCCTGCTTGACAGCGGGAGAGACCCAGTACTTC	CACLTAGETQYF
TRBJ2-7	TRBV6-4	TRBD1	many	TGTGCCAGCAGTGATTGCCGGGACAGAAGCTCCTACGAGCAGTACTTC	CASSDCRDRSSYEQYF
TRBJ2-7	TRBV6-1	-	-	TGTGCCAGCACCCCCACCCCAGACAGATCCTACGAGCAGTACTTC	CASTPTPDRSYEQYF
TRBJ2-3	TRBV4-2	TRBD2	-	TGTGCCAGCAGCCAGACGGGACTAGCGGGAGGCACAGATACGCAGTATTTT	CASSQTGLAGGTDTQYF
TRBJ2-5	TRBV9	TRBD1	-	TGTGCCAGCAGCCTACGACAGGGTAGCGAGACCCAGTACTTC	CASSLRQGSETQYF
TRBJ1-2	TRBV5-5	TRBD1	once	TGTGCCAGCAGCTTGGGGGACAGGGTCGTCTATGGCTACACCTTC	CASSLGDRVVYGYTF
TRBJ2-3	TRBV5-6	TRBD2	-	TGTGCCACGCGACTAGCGGGAGGAGTAGATACGCAGTATTTT	CATRLAGGVDTQYF
TRBJ1-1	TRBV28	-	-	TGTGCCAGCAGTTTAGACCAGAGGGTGAACACTGAAGCTTTCTTT	CASSLDQRVNTEAFF
TRBJ2-2	TRBV28	-	-	TGTGCCAGCAGTTTTGAGGCAGCTTACACCGGGGAGCTGTTTTTT	CASSFEAAYTGELFF
TRBJ2-7	TRBV7-9	-	-	TGTGCCAGCAGCTTAGAAGCTGGTTACGGTGGTAAGCAGTACTTC	CASSLEAGYGGKQYF
TRBJ2-7	TRBV19	TRBD1	-	TGTGCCAGTAGTAGAGGTCAGGGGGCTCGGGAGCAGTACTTC	CASSRGQGAREQYF
TRBJ1-1	TRBV5-4	TRBD1	-	TGTGCCAGCAGCCGGGGGACAGGGGGGTACACTGAAGCTTTCTTT	CASSRGTGGYTEAFF
TRBJ2-7	TRBV23-1	TRBD1	-	TGCGCCAGCAGTCAAGAGGACAGGCACGGAAGGTCCTACGAGCAGTACTTC	CASSQEDRHGRSYEQYF
TRBJ2-3	TRBV14	TRBD2	-	TGTGCCAGCAGCCCCGGGACTAGGGTCACAGATACGCAGTATTTT	CASSPGTRVTDTQYF
TRBJ1-6	TRBV5-1	-	once	TGCGCCAGCAGCTTGGAGACAAACTCACCCCTCCACTTT	CASSLETNSPLHF
TRBJ2-7	TRBV28	-	-	TGTGCCAGCAGTTCCAATCTGGGCCGCTCCTACGAGCAGTACTTC	CASSSNLGRSYEQYF
TRBJ2-3	TRBV25-1	-	-	TGTGCCAGCAGTTTCCTGACAGATACGCAGTATTTT	CASSFLTDTQYF
TRBJ1-2	TRBV6-5	TRBD1	-	TGTGCCAGCACACGGACAGGGGGCAGCTATGGCTACACCTTC	CASTRTGGSYGYTF
TRBJ1-1	TRBV2	-	few	TGTGCCAGCAGTGCCGCGCAGGGGAACACTGAAGCTTTCTTT	CASSAAQGNTEAFF
TRBJ1-3	TRBV29-1	-	-	TGCAGCGTTATTTTTGCCCAGGGTTCTGGAAACACCATATATTTT	CSVIFAQGSGNTIYF
TRBJ2-1	TRBV7-9	-	-	TGTGCCAGCAGCCCATCTATTGAGCAGTTCTTC	CASSPSIEQFF
TRBJ1-2	TRBV27	TRBD1	-	TGTGCCAGCAGTAAGGACAGGGCGGTCTATGGCTACACCTTC	CASSKDRAVYGYTF
TRBJ2-7	TRBV5-1	TRBD2	-	TGCGCCAGCAGGAGCGGGAGGTTAGACGAGCAGTACTTC	CASRSGRLDEQYF
TRBJ2-7	TRBV5-4	-	-	TGTGCCAGCAGCTTGTGGGAGGAACGCGAGCAGTACTTC	CASSLWEEREQYF
TRBJ1-2	TRBV5-1	-	-	TGCGCCTCAACTCAGGGGACGACTAACTATGGCTACACCTTC	CASTQGTTNYGYTF
TRBJ1-2	TRBV6-4	TRBD1	-	TGTGCCAGCAGTACCGACAGGGGAGACTATGGCTACACCTTC	CASSTDRGDYGYTF
TRBJ2-3	TRBV19	-	-	TGTGCCAGTAGTACCATAGTCGACACAGATACGCAGTATTTT	CASSTIVDTDTQYF
TRBJ2-7	TRBV28	TRBD2	-	TGTGCCAGCAGTCCCAATAGCGGGAGCACCTACGAGCAGTACTTC	CASSPNSGSTYEQYF
TRBJ1-4	TRBV28	TRBD1	-	TGTGCCAGCAGTTCCAACAGGGGACGGGATGAAAAACTGTTTTTT	CASSSNRGRDEKLFF
TRBJ2-3	TRBV7-3	TRBD2	-	TGTGCCAGCAGCCCCACAGGACTAGGCGGGGCCACAGATACGCAGTATTTT	CASSPTGLGGATDTQYF
TRBJ2-3	TRBV5-8	-	once	TGTGCCAGCGACAGTCCAGATACGCAGTATTTT	CASDSPDTQYF
TRBJ2-3	TRBV4-3	TRBD2	-	TGCGCCAGCAGCCCGAGGACTAGCGGGGGGCCCACAGATACGCAGTATTTT	CASSPRTSGGPTDTQYF
TRBJ2-7	TRBV10-3	-	once	TGTGCCATCAGTGAGAAGCCTTCCTACGAGCAGTACTTC	CAISEKPSYEQYF
TRBJ2-7	TRBV6-5	TRBD1	-	TGTGCCAGCAGTTACTCGGGCCGACAGGGGGCGAGGGAGCAGTACTTC	CASSYSGRQGAREQYF
TRBJ2-5	TRBV28	TRBD1	-	TGTGCCAGCAGTTTGCTAGGGGGTTGGGGACAGGGTATACAAGAGACCCAGTACTTC	CASSLLGGWGQGIQETQYF
TRBJ2-7	TRBV9	TRBD2	-	TGTGCCAGCAGCGTAGTTGATAGCGGGGGGAACGAGCAGTACTTC	CASSVVDSGGNEQYF
TRBJ2-7	TRBV6-1	-	-	TGTGCCAGCAGTGAAACAGCGGCGGAGTGGTACGAGCAGTACTTC	CASSETAAEWYEQYF
TRBJ2-5	TRBV27	TRBD2	-	TGTGCCAGCAGTTTATCTGCGGGGGACGGGACCCAGTACTTC	CASSLSAGDGTQYF